A single TCR beta chain is shown here with its context. This receptor's antigen is unknown. Per-base quality was not reported, and no clone a single base away is much larger than it. V loses 2 bases of germline sequence and J loses 1 base, and the interval between the two ends is 12 bases. According to the germline V gene (reference sequence), CDR1 reads GTSNPN and CDR2 reads SVGIG. The CDR3 starts with the cysteine, ends with the phenylalanine, and has 14 residues. Only CDR3 DNA is held: 42 bases, read in frame from base 1. The sample is drawn from a study of T-cell memory formation after mild COVID-19 listed by TCRdb under 2021. Regarding the study in general: TCR sequence clusters from the two donors were found to be largely donor specific. T-cell clones expanding and contracting after mild COVID-19 in two donors were tracked by longitudinal TCRalpha and TCRbeta repertoire sequencing. The cohort comprised two young, previously healthy adult volunteers, one female and one male.

Ficoll-Paque density gradient centrifugation was the method used to isolate PBMCs. Overall study results and their limits: Only a couple of mild cases were covered in the study, and larger cohorts including severe cases with pre-infection samples were considered necessary. Contracting CD4+ clones turned up mainly in the CM and EM memory subsets, whereas EMRA was where CD8+ clones were enriched. Some responding clones were found in pre-infection memory, which suggests that pre-existing cross-reactive memory T cells took part in the SARS-CoV-2 response. Balanced CD4/CD8 phenotypes were observed for clones contracting from day 15 to 85, whereas a bias towards CD4+ was observed for a second wave of clones expanding from day 15 to 37. The second-wave clones that peaked on day 37 were not confirmed to be SARS-CoV-2 specific.

The instrument given in TCRdb is Illumina NovaSeq 6000. cDNA libraries for TCRalpha and TCRbeta were prepared by 5'RACE using constant-segment primers, with sample barcodes and unique molecular identifiers added. RNA was extracted from every sample with Trizol reagent. Amplification of the libraries took two PCR steps, and the second step added a second sample barcode plus Illumina TruSeq adapters. The libraries were sequenced on an Illumina NovaSeq using 2 x 150 bp paired-end reads. The study's own analysis went as follows. The reads were demultiplexed and collapsed into UMI-guided consensus sequences using migec v1.2.7. Using mixcr v2.1.11, the UMI consensuses were aligned to TRA and TRB V and J templates and assembled into clonotypes. Clonotypes were classified as expanded or contracted when called significant by both edgeR and NoisET, with noise models trained on biological replicates. For edgeR calls, a false discovery rate-adjusted p below 0.01 and a log2 fold-change threshold of 1 were applied. PCA with hierarchical clustering of max-normalized trajectories of the 1000 most abundant clonotypes was used as exploratory dynamics analysis. Each responding clone was given a CD4 or CD8 phenotype based on the CD4+ and CD8+ repertoires, which had been sequenced separately. Using fastp at Q25 and MiXCR, TCRdb reprocessed the public reads and kept productive beta chains. Each entry is one CDR3 protein sequence, shown with its most common DNA and genes. TCRdb's processing, not the authors' own work, is the source of the V and J calls. The sample profile shows around 80,000 distinct CDR3 sequences; roughly 13% of them were found once. The ten largest clonotypes hold 30% to 35% of the sample.

Sequencing was done on a sample of PBMCs or a T cell subset sorted from them (not recorded which). This clonotype was sampled from an adult woman who had mild COVID-19 (a few samples of this study predate the infection). The sample titles of this study are shuffled in the database, so cell type and time point are left out; the donor was told from shared clones. The chain joins TRBV30 to TRBJ2-7; TRBD1 might be the D gene, on 6 matching bases. CDR3 region: CAWSSTGRSYEQYF. The sequenced DNA: TGTGCCTGGAGTTCTACAGGGCGATCCTACGAGCAGTACTTC.